The 11 T cell receptor beta chains below were found in one sample sequenced in a study of cytomegalovirus exposure and HLA in healthy donors. In the PCR, 60 Vbeta and 13 Jbeta primers were used. Profiling relied on immunoSEQ multiplex PCR, and the TCRdb table lists in-frame clones only, not all of them. The top ten clones hold around 2% of a sample with about 160,000 clones, over 75% of them seen once. Material for sequencing was PBMCs. Every receptor here comes from a human donor in good health.

This chain joins TRBV5-1 and TRBJ2-7, with a tentative D call TRBD2 (6 bases). Between the trimmed V and J ends, which lost 6 bases and 5 bases, there was a span of 21 bases. In germline, CDR1 is SGHRS, CDR2 YFSETQ. The CDR3 sequence is 15 residues long. The CDR3 region is CASTGGATPRDEQYF. The DNA for the CDR3 is TGCGCCAGCACCGGGGGAGCCACTCCTCGGGACGAGCAGTACTTC.

The CDR3 loop reads CATRIDDSSGNTIYF. DNA for the CDR3: TGTGCCACCCGGATCGATGACAGCTCTGGAAACACCATATATTTT. The gene calls are TRBV19 and TRBJ1-3, with D possibly TRBD1 on 5 matching bases. The CDR3 length is 15 residues. Germline V gives CDR1 LNHDA, CDR2 SQIVND (reference sequence). V was clipped by 10 bases and J by 0 bases, with 16 bases between them. Full variable domain (outside the CDR3, taken from reference TRBV19 and TRBJ1-3): DGGITQSPKYLFRKEGQNVTLSCEQNLNHDAMYWYRQDPGQGLRLIYYSQIVNDFQKGDIAEGYSVSREKKESFPLTVTSAQKNPTAFYLCATRIDDSSGNTIYFGEGSWLTVV.

V gene TRBV19 combines with J gene TRBJ1-1, with 8 bases fitting TRBD1. Unmatched junction bases numbered 5, after V lost 1 base and J lost 4 bases. The CDR3 is made up of 15 amino acids. Germline V gene sequence: CDR1 LNHDA, CDR2 SQIVND (reference sequence). CDR3: CASSIGDRRTTEAFF. CDR3 nucleotide sequence: TGTGCCAGTAGTATAGGGGACAGGAGGACCACTGAAGCTTTCTTT.

This clone was seen just once. This sequence joins TRBV11-2 and TRBJ2-5, with 8 bases that match TRBD2. The germline gives CDR1 SGHAT, CDR2 FQNNGV. The CDR3 loop spans 18 amino acids. The V and J ends lost 4 bases and 2 bases, in that order; junction bases with no gene match: 15. CDR3 bases: TGTGCCAGCAGCTCTGACGAAGAGGGGCTAGCGGGTCAAGAGACCCAGTACTTC. This gives the protein CASSSDEEGLAGQETQYF.

The chain recombines TRBV7-2 with TRBJ1-6; D call uncertain. The CDR3 runs 13 residues. V was pared by 5 bases and J by 14 bases, with 16 bases between. Germline V gives CDR1 SGHTA, CDR2 FQGNSA. CDR3 loop: CASSPPSVEALHF. Here the CDR3 DNA reads TGTGCCAGCAGCCCCCCGTCGGTTGAGGCCCTCCACTTT.

This sequence joins TRBV6-4 and TRBJ1-5, with D unresolved. The length of the CDR3 is 13 residues. CDR1 is MRHNA and CDR2 is SNTAGT in the germline V gene. Trimming pared 3 bases from V and 4 bases from J, leaving 7 bases between. CDR3 coding DNA: TGTGCCAGCAGTGAGGTGGAGAATCAGCCCCAGCATTTT. It is translated as CASSEVENQPQHF.

The CDR3 DNA reads as TGTGCCAGCAGCTTGGCCGACTTAGCGGGGGGCTACACCTTC. It yields the protein CASSLADLAGGYTF. The chain employs TRBV5-8 and TRBJ1-2; D is unclear. Per the germline V gene, CDR1 is SGHTS and CDR2 is YDEGEE. This CDR3 contains 14 residues. Trimming shortened V by 0 bases and J by 8 bases, and 14 bases separated the two germline ends.

Turning to this clone: This sample also contains other DNA sequences that code for the same CDR3. V and J are TRBV6-5 and TRBJ2-7; D not resolved. Trimming pared 0 bases from V and 6 bases from J, leaving 6 bases between. CDR3 length: 12 residues. Germline V gene lookup returns CDR1 MNHEY and CDR2 SVGAGI. CDR3 protein: CASSYSGGEQYF. The DNA of the CDR3 is TGTGCCAGCAGTTACTCTGGCGGCGAGCAGTACTTC.

V is TRBV6-6 and J is TRBJ2-1, with 11 bases fitting TRBD1. This CDR3 has 15 residues. The V and J ends lost 6 bases and 4 bases, in that order; junction bases with no gene match: 5. CDR1 is MNHNY and CDR2 is SVGAGI in the germline V gene (reference sequence). CDR3 nucleotide sequence: TGTGCCAGCAGGACGGGACAGGGGGTATACAATGAGCAGTTCTTC. The encoded protein is CASRTGQGVYNEQFF.

There are a few counts of this clone. This chain connects TRBV5-4 to TRBJ1-6; 8 nucleotides match TRBD1. V was clipped by 0 bases and J by 9 bases; unmatched bases: 5. CDR1 and CDR2 from the germline V gene are SGHNT and YYREEE (reference sequence). CDR3 length equals 15 residues. The CDR3, as DNA: TGTGCCAGCAGCTTGGACCCAGGGGGCGGTTCACCCCTCCACTTT. Protein sequence: CASSLDPGGGSPLHF.

This clone was observed a single time. V is TRBV7-2 and J is TRBJ2-1, with D perhaps matching TRBD1 (6 bases). The CDR3 covers 15 residues. The V gene's germline CDR1 is SGHTA and CDR2 FQGNSA. Trimming pared 4 bases from V and 4 bases from J, leaving 14 bases between. In nucleotides, the CDR3 is TGTGCCAGCAGCTCCAGGGCGGACAGTTACAATGAGCAGTTCTTC. Its protein product is CASSSRADSYNEQFF. Full variable domain (remainder filled in from reference TRBV7-2 and TRBJ2-1): GAGVSQSPSNKVTEKGKDVELRCDPISGHTALYWYRQSLGQGLEFLIYFQGNSAPDKSGLPSDRFSAERTGGSVSTLTIQRTQQEDSAVYLCASSSRADSYNEQFFGPGTRLTVL.